Presented here are 5 T cell receptor beta chains from one specimen sequenced in a study of shared clonotypes between healthy human individuals. The assay was immunoSEQ multiplex PCR, and TCRdb's table has in-frame clones only and misses some. The repertoire holds around 500,000 clones, with approximately 82% as singletons. Sequencing used PBMCs. These receptors were taken from a woman in her thirties or forties in good health. Some clones in this sample may be carry-over from other donors' samples.

This clone was seen a few times. The chain combines TRBV6-1 with TRBJ1-5, with 8 bases aligning to TRBD1. Germline values: CDR1 MNHNS, CDR2 SASEGT. J gave up 5 bases and V 8 bases, and 8 bases lay outside the gene matches. The CDR3 is 14 amino acids. The CDR3, as DNA: TGTGCCAGCGACCGACAGGGGTTCTATCAGCCCCAGCATTTT. Residues: CASDRQGFYQPQHF.

Written as DNA, the CDR3 is TGCGCCAGCAGTGTCGGGGGCGTGGGAGACGAGCAGTACTTC. Its translation is CASSVGGVGDEQYF. The J gene is TRBJ2-7, the V gene TRBV10-2, with D tentatively TRBD1 or TRBD2 (6 bases each). This CDR3 is built from 14 residues. Per germline, CDR1 WSHSY and CDR2 SAAADI. V lost 4 bases, J lost 5 bases, and 15 bases lay in between.

V is TRBV25-1 and J is TRBJ2-1, with D uncertain. The germline V gene has CDR1 MGHDK and CDR2 SYGVNS. The V gene lost 3 bases and the J gene lost 7 bases, with 4 bases spanning the gap. This CDR3 is built from 11 residues. The CDR3 reads CASSDTNEQFF. CDR3 in DNA: TGTGCCAGCAGTGATACAAATGAGCAGTTCTTC.

This chain joins TRBV6-4 and TRBJ1-3, with 7 bases lining up with TRBD1. This CDR3 contains 15 residues. The germline CDR1 and CDR2 sequences are MRHNA and SNTAGT. Trimming took 3 bases from V and 8 from J; bases not matched to a gene: 10. CDR3 nucleotides: TGTGCCAGCAGTGAAGTAATGCAGGGGGGAGACACCATATATTTT. Amino acid sequence: CASSEVMQGGDTIYF.

As for this clone: Other DNA sequences in this specimen translate into the identical CDR3. The chain couples TRBV5-1 to TRBJ2-1; TRBD2 matches 10 bases. The length of the CDR3 is 14 residues. V trimming: 2 bases; J trimming: 5 bases; junction bases outside the gene matches: 1. The V gene's germline CDR1 is SGHRS and CDR2 YFSETQ. This CDR3 reads CASSFLAGDNEQFF. Written as DNA, the CDR3 is TGCGCCAGCAGCTTCCTAGCGGGGGACAATGAGCAGTTCTTC.